The sample holds one count of the clone carrying this T cell receptor (beta chain). Its antigen is undetermined. The source of the sample is a study of blood T cells in healthy people across ages. Whole-study findings and limits: Compared with aged donors, long-lived donors showed fewer expanded clones, suggesting selection. Per million T cells, TCR beta diversity dropped roughly linearly as age increased.

In germline, CDR1 is SGHTA, CDR2 FQGNSA. Trimming pared 0 bases from V and 1 base from J, leaving 15 bases between. The CDR3 is 17 amino acids. The authors ran a second PCR of 7 to 11 cycles using a sample-barcoded 5' primer and a J-beta primer mix. From the 5' RACE reads, TCRdb called clonotypes with MiXCR, one entry per CDR3 protein. The table shows approximately 850,000 distinct CDR3 sequences, with about 42% occurring only once. Sequencing used blood. The chain is built from TRBV7-2 and TRBJ1-1; D is ambiguous. The TCR was taken from a man in his sixties in good health. Written as DNA, the CDR3 is TGTGCCAGCAGCTTAGCGCTAATAGTAGGTCGGAACACTGAAGCTTTCTTT. This encodes CASSLALIVGRNTEAFF.